This passage covers 5 T cell receptor beta chains from one sample sequenced in a study. TCRdb analysed the 5' RACE reads with MiXCR anew, one entry per CDR3 protein. Of about 6,200 distinct CDR3 sequences detected, 55% to 75% appear once; the ten largest clones hold 9.5% to 13%. The sequenced sample consisted of naive CD4+ T cells sorted from blood. As to subset: naive CD4+ T cells, CD4+CD45RA+CD25-. Receptors originate from a female donor with breast cancer.

The CDR3 DNA reads TGCAGTGCTACAAGGACGGACCGAGATCATCAGCCCCAGCATTTT. Translated, it gives CSATRTDRDHQPQHF. This chain connects TRBV20-1 to TRBJ1-5; D remains ambiguous. CDR1 is DFQATT and CDR2 is SNEGSKA in the germline V gene (reference sequence). CDR3 size: 15 residues. Trimming took off 4 bases at V and 5 bases at J, with 18 bases between the two ends.

The V call is TRBV28, the J call TRBJ2-5; D is tentatively TRBD1 or TRBD2 (5 bases each). The V and J ends lost 6 bases and 5 bases respectively, with 22 bases between them. Germline values: CDR1 MDHEN, CDR2 SYDVKM. This CDR3 region has 16 residues. DNA for the CDR3: TGTGCCAGCAGCACCTTCCAGCGAGGGGTCGGGGAGACCCAGTACTTC. The encoded protein is CASSTFQRGVGETQYF.

This sequence joins TRBV7-6 and TRBJ2-1, with no clear D. Trimming removed 4 bases at V and 6 bases at J, with 16 bases between. There are 15 residues in the CDR3. Germline CDR1 and CDR2: SGHVS and FNYEAQ. This CDR3 is CASSSVLSYANEQFF. The CDR3 DNA is TGTGCCAGCAGCTCAGTACTGAGCTACGCCAATGAGCAGTTCTTC.

This sequence joins TRBV20-1 and TRBJ2-1; D not certain. CDR3 length: 14 amino acids. Germline V gene lookup returns CDR1 DFQATT and CDR2 SNEGSKA (reference sequence). Trimming removed 5 bases from V and 0 bases from J, with 11 bases in between. The CDR3 DNA reads TGCAGTGCTGAAAGGTTCGTCTCCTACAATGAGCAGTTCTTC. It translates to CSAERFVSYNEQFF.

V usage is TRBV20-1 and J usage is TRBJ2-3; D is unclear. V was trimmed by 5 bases and J by 4 bases, leaving 7 bases between them. This CDR3 is built from 11 residues. Germline CDR1 reads DFQATT; CDR2 reads SNEGSKA (reference sequence). The CDR3 loop reads CSAGRADTQYF. The DNA of the CDR3 is TGCAGTGCTGGCCGGGCAGATACGCAGTATTTT.